The 28 T cell receptor beta chains listed next were all sequenced from one sample in a study of blood T cell repertoires in COVID-19. Sequencing used immunoSEQ multiplex PCR; TCRdb keeps in-frame clones, though not all of them. The sample has nearly 110,000 clones, 60% to 85% seen once. Sequencing was carried out using peripheral blood. The receptors originated from a man aged 70 or older with acute or convalescent COVID-19.

This clone is a singleton in its sample. The chain combines TRBV11-3 with TRBJ2-2; 15 bases are shared with TRBD2. Germline loops: CDR1 SGHNT, CDR2 YENEEA. Trimming removed 6 bases from V and 0 bases from J; junction bases left unmatched: 5. CDR3 length: 18 residues. CDR3 protein: CASRRGLAGGPNTGELFF. The CDR3, as DNA: TGTGCCAGCAGGCGAGGACTAGCGGGGGGGCCGAACACCGGGGAGCTGTTTTTT.

This chain links TRBV7-9 with TRBJ1-2; tentative D call: TRBD1 (5 bases). CDR3 length: 15 amino acids. V lost 5 bases and J lost 3, with 16 bases in between. Germline CDR1 is SEHNR and CDR2 is FQNEAQ (reference sequence). The CDR3 reads CASSRGGARDYGYTF. The CDR3 DNA sequence: TGTGCCAGCAGCCGCGGTGGGGCAAGGGACTATGGCTACACCTTC.

A note on this clone: Other DNA sequences of this sample code for an identical CDR3. The rearrangement links TRBV5-6 to TRBJ1-2, with no clear D. V was trimmed by 3 bases and J by 2 bases, leaving 8 bases between them. Per the germline V gene, CDR1 is SGHDT and CDR2 is YYEEEE. This CDR3 spans 13 amino acids. The CDR3 DNA follows: TGTGCCAGCAGCTCCTCGGGGAACTATGGCTACACCTTC. This translates into CASSSSGNYGYTF. The entire variable domain, with the rest obtained from reference TRBV5-6 and TRBJ1-2, is as follows: DAGVTQSPTHLIKTRGQQVTLRCSPKSGHDTVSWYQQALGQGPQFIFQYYEEEERQRGNFPDRFSGHQFPNYSSELNVNALLLGDSALYLCASSSSGNYGYTFGSGTRLTVV.

The J gene is TRBJ2-6, the V gene TRBV6-2 or TRBV6-3, with 8 positions matching TRBD1. V was clipped by 5 bases and J by 0 bases; unmatched bases: 15. Germline values: CDR1 MNHEY, CDR2 SVGEGT. The CDR3 is 20 residues long. The CDR3 spells CASSQRTGRRTSSGANVLTF. CDR3 DNA: TGTGCCAGCAGTCAGCGGACAGGGCGGAGGACAAGCTCTGGGGCCAACGTCCTGACTTTC.

This rearrangement joins TRBV6-5 to TRBJ1-2; 8 nucleotides align to TRBD1. V lost 5 bases and J lost 2; bases outside the gene matches: 4. This CDR3 spans 14 amino acids. CDR1 and CDR2 from the germline V gene are MNHEY and SVGAGI. The CDR3 DNA follows: TGTGCCAGCAGTCCGGGACAGGAAAACTATGGCTACACCTTC. Encoded protein: CASSPGQENYGYTF.

The genes are TRBV10-1 and TRBJ1-2, with a weak D call TRBD1 (5 bases). Germline CDR1 and CDR2: WNHNN and SYGVQD (reference sequence). The CDR3 runs to 15 residues. The V and J ends lost 3 bases and 3 bases respectively, with 14 bases between them. In nucleotides, the CDR3 is TGCGCCAGCAGTGACCTTGATCCGGGGGACTATGGCTACACCTTC. Amino acid sequence: CASSDLDPGDYGYTF.

The genes are TRBV7-2 and TRBJ2-3; no firm D call. Germline CDR1 is SGHTA and CDR2 is FQGNSA. Trimming took 0 bases from V and 4 from J, leaving 5 bases between them. CDR3 length: 13 residues. The CDR3 DNA is TGTGCCAGCAGCTTAGCCAATGCAGATACGCAGTATTTT. Amino acid sequence: CASSLANADTQYF.

This clone showed up just a few times. The chain uses TRBV5-4 and TRBJ2-2; the match to TRBD2 covers 14 bases. The trim removed 4 bases at V and 1 base at J, leaving 9 bases unmatched. Germline CDR1 and CDR2: SGHNT and YYREEE (reference sequence). The CDR3 length is 19 residues. CDR3 sequence (DNA): TGTGCCAGCAGCCTTCCTATGGGGACTAGCGGGGGGAACACCGGGGAGCTGTTTTTT. Translating gives CASSLPMGTSGGNTGELFF.

The CDR3: CASSYSGEIYNEQFF. Written as DNA, the CDR3 is TGTGCCAGCAGTTATAGCGGGGAGATCTACAATGAGCAGTTCTTC. This rearrangement joins TRBV6-5 to TRBJ2-1; TRBD2 matches 8 bases. Trimming at V came to 3 bases and at J to 3 bases, leaving 4 bases not matched to a gene. The germline V gene has CDR1 MNHEY and CDR2 SVGAGI. The CDR3 totals 15 residues.

J is TRBJ2-1 and V is TRBV11-2; D ambiguous. The CDR3 is 13 amino acids. Trimming pared 2 bases from V and 7 bases from J, leaving 9 bases between. Germline V gene sequence: CDR1 SGHAT, CDR2 FQNNGV. CDR3 sequence: CASSLNQINEQFF. The CDR3 coding sequence is TGTGCCAGCAGCTTAAATCAGATTAATGAGCAGTTCTTC.

The CDR3 bases are TGTGCCAGCAGTGAAGGAGGACTAGCGGGGGCCAATGAGCAGTTCTTC. Amino acids: CASSEGGLAGANEQFF. This chain uses TRBV2 with TRBJ2-1; 13 nucleotides line up with TRBD2. The CDR3 is made up of 16 amino acids. From germline, CDR1 is SNHLY and CDR2 FYNNEI. J was trimmed by 6 bases and V by 1 base; bases with no gene match: 3.

This chain uses TRBV19 with TRBJ1-3, with D unclear. The CDR3 covers 14 residues. V lost 8 bases to trimming and J lost 4 bases, with 15 bases between them. Germline CDR1 is LNHDA and CDR2 is SQIVND (reference sequence). As DNA, the CDR3 is TGTGCCAGTCGATCCGGGTCGGGAGGAAACACCATATATTTT. It specifies CASRSGSGGNTIYF.

The V call is TRBV29-1, the J call TRBJ1-2; the match to TRBD1 covers 12 bases. Germline-derived CDR1 and CDR2 are SQVTM and ANQGSEA. The CDR3 extends over 13 amino acids. Trimming removed 7 bases from V and 3 bases from J; junction bases left unmatched: 3. This CDR3 reads CSGGTGGDYGYTF. CDR3 nucleotide sequence: TGCAGCGGAGGGACAGGGGGCGACTATGGCTACACCTTC.

The CDR3 sequence: CASSLTRVGYGYTF. The DNA of the CDR3 is TGTGCCAGCAGTTTAACCAGGGTTGGCTATGGCTACACCTTC. This chain joins TRBV27 and TRBJ1-2; possibly TRBD1 for D (5 bases). The CDR3 sequence is 14 residues long. Trimming stripped 2 bases from V and 4 bases from J, with 11 bases between. Germline V lookup: CDR1 MNHEY, CDR2 SMNVEV (reference sequence).

J is TRBJ2-5 and V is TRBV7-2; 10 bases are shared with TRBD2. The junction had 2 bases not matched to a gene; V was cut back by 0 bases and J by 1 base. The CDR3 has 16 residues. Germline CDR1 reads SGHTA; CDR2 reads FQGNSA. The CDR3 DNA sequence: TGTGCCAGCAGCTTAGCAGCGGGGGGGTCCCAAGAGACCCAGTACTTC. Its protein is CASSLAAGGSQETQYF.

This clone showed up just once. The chain combines TRBV6-5 with TRBJ2-5, with a weak D call TRBD1 (6 bases). Trimming took 1 base from V and 0 from J, leaving 9 bases between them. Germline V lookup: CDR1 MNHEY, CDR2 SVGAGI. The CDR3 is 15 amino acids. The CDR3 region is CASSYYTGNQETQYF. The CDR3 nucleotides read TGTGCCAGCAGTTACTACACAGGGAACCAAGAGACCCAGTACTTC.

CDR3 residues: CASSRGQPYEQYF. Here the CDR3 DNA reads TGTGCCAGCAGCCGGGGACAGCCCTACGAGCAGTACTTC. The genes are TRBV12-3 or TRBV12-4 and TRBJ2-7, with TRBD1 matching 7 bases. Trimming took 6 bases from V and 2 from J; bases not matched to a gene: 4. The CDR3 has 13 amino acids.

V usage is TRBV11-2 and J usage is TRBJ2-1, with 10 positions matching TRBD2. The CDR3 totals 13 residues. In germline, CDR1 is SGHAT, CDR2 FQNNGV. J lost 10 bases, V lost 6 bases, and 6 bases had no gene match. The CDR3 spells CASSLQGLAEQFF. CDR3 nucleotide sequence: TGTGCCAGCAGTTTACAGGGACTAGCGGAGCAGTTCTTC.

This sequence joins TRBV6-1 and TRBJ2-2, with D maybe TRBD2 (7 bases). The CDR3 spans 15 residues. V lost 1 base, J lost 6 bases, and 12 bases lay in between. Germline V gene lookup returns CDR1 MNHNS and CDR2 SASEGT. CDR3 DNA sequence: TGTGCCAGCAGTGAAGACCGGGGGGCCCCCGGGGAGCTGTTTTTT. This translates into CASSEDRGAPGELFF.

The chain is built from TRBV5-1 and TRBJ1-1; D remains ambiguous. Germline V gene data show CDR1 as SGHRS and CDR2 as YFSETQ. V was shortened by 8 bases and J by 3 bases, with 17 bases between the two germline ends. The CDR3 runs to 14 residues. This CDR3 reads CARRQGKRDTEAFF. The CDR3 DNA reads as TGCGCCAGACGACAAGGGAAGAGGGACACTGAAGCTTTCTTT.

The chain carries TRBV6-5 and TRBJ1-2; D not resolved. This CDR3 has 12 amino acids. Germline CDR1 MNHEY, CDR2 SVGAGI. Trimming removed 8 bases at V and 8 bases at J, with 15 bases between. CDR3 DNA sequence: TGTGCCAGCCACGGCCCCCAGCGGGGCTACACCTTC. It translates to CASHGPQRGYTF.

The chain carries TRBV9 and TRBJ2-2; maybe TRBD1 (5 bases). Germline CDR1 is SGDLS and CDR2 is YYNGEE. Deletions cut 0 bases from V and 1 base from J, with 13 bases between. The CDR3 contains 17 residues. In DNA, the CDR3 is TGTGCCAGCAGCGTAGGGGGCAGGGTTGGGAACACCGGGGAGCTGTTTTTT. Protein sequence: CASSVGGRVGNTGELFF.

The rearrangement uses TRBV11-2 and TRBJ1-1, with 7 positions matching TRBD1. The junction had 8 bases not matched to a gene; V was cut back by 3 bases and J by 1 base. The germline V gene encodes CDR1 SGHAT and CDR2 FQNNGV. CDR3 length: 16 residues. For the CDR3, the DNA is TGTGCCAGCAGCTTGGAGTGGGGACAGAAGAACACTGAAGCTTTCTTT. Its translation is CASSLEWGQKNTEAFF.

Here the CDR3 DNA reads TGCGCCAGCAGCTTGTCCCCTAGCGGGGGCGGCGGGGAGCTGTTTTTT. Encoded protein: CASSLSPSGGGGELFF. The rearrangement joins TRBV5-1 to TRBJ2-2, with 10 bases fitting TRBD2. Looked up from germline, CDR1 is SGHRS and CDR2 is YFSETQ. J was trimmed by 7 bases and V by 1 base; bases with no gene match: 7. The CDR3 sequence is 16 residues long. Full variable domain (rest looked up from reference TRBV5-1 and TRBJ2-2): KAGVTQTPRYLIKTRGQQVTLSCSPISGHRSVSWYQQTPGQGLQFLFEYFSETQRNKGNFPGRFSGRQFSNSRSEMNVSTLELGDSALYLCASSLSPSGGGGELFFGEGSRLTVL.

There are a few counts of this clone. The J gene is TRBJ1-1, the V gene TRBV7-3; a possible D gene is TRBD1 (6 bases). This CDR3 region has 14 residues. From germline, CDR1 is SGHTA and CDR2 FQGTGA. Trimming removed 2 bases at V and 3 bases at J, with 10 bases between. CDR3 in amino acids: CASSLQGRDTEAFF. CDR3 bases: TGTGCCAGCAGCTTACAGGGGAGGGACACTGAAGCTTTCTTT.

The count of this clone is one. The chain has TRBV20-1 and TRBJ1-1; 10 bases match TRBD1. This CDR3 region has 17 residues. V was clipped by 3 bases and J by 2 bases; unmatched bases: 12. CDR1 is DFQATT and CDR2 is SNEGSKA in the germline V gene (reference sequence). CDR3 sequence: CSASISGTGVENTEAFF. CDR3 nucleotide sequence: TGCAGTGCTAGTATCTCGGGGACAGGGGTGGAAAACACTGAAGCTTTCTTT.

This rearrangement joins TRBV6-5 to TRBJ2-7, with 7 nucleotides matching TRBD2. Germline V gives CDR1 MNHEY, CDR2 SVGAGI. The CDR3 runs 15 residues. V shed 4 bases and J 3 bases; nucleotides not matched to a gene: 9. This CDR3 reads CASSLGGDGRYEQYF. Written as DNA, the CDR3 is TGTGCCAGCAGTTTGGGAGGGGACGGCCGCTACGAGCAGTACTTC.

There are a few counts of this clone. The chain joins TRBV5-1 to TRBJ2-7; TRBD2 aligns across 7 bases. J lost 3 bases, V lost 0 bases, and 0 bases had no gene match. This CDR3 has 13 amino acids. Germline V lookup: CDR1 SGHRS, CDR2 YFSETQ. This chain's CDR3 is CASSLGEGYEQYF. CDR3 coding DNA: TGCGCCAGCAGCTTGGGGGAGGGCTACGAGCAGTACTTC.